This TCR beta chain comes out of a study of T cells in Graves' hyperthyroidism and ophthalmopathy. Study as a whole: Peripheral blood collection took place at initial diagnosis, before any treatment. Notes on the study in general: Patients with ophthalmopathy were separated from those with stable hyperthyroidism by a 13 V-J model. Expanded thyroid clonotypes (above 0.001) were mostly also found in blood.

V gave up 3 bases and J gave up 2 bases, with 14 bases separating them. Germline CDR1 MNHEY, CDR2 SVGEGT. The CDR3 covers 16 residues. This clonotype was detected a few times. Its specificity is unknown. TCR beta CDR3 region amplification was performed from RNA transcripts. In the first-round RT-PCR of the TCR CDR3, the HTBI primer set was used. TCRdb re-analysed the multiplex PCR reads in MiXCR, keeping a single row per CDR3 protein. Counted here are some 200,000 distinct CDR3 sequences, about a sixth occurring once; the ten biggest clones make up 40% to 65%. The rearrangement joins TRBV6-2 or TRBV6-3 to TRBJ1-5; D is ambiguous. The receptor's source is a woman aged 45 to 65 with Graves' hyperthyroidism. The specimen sequenced was blood. This chain's CDR3 is CASSYLVGSGNQPQHF. As DNA, the CDR3 is TGTGCCAGCAGTTATCTGGTGGGTTCGGGCAATCAGCCCCAGCATTTT.